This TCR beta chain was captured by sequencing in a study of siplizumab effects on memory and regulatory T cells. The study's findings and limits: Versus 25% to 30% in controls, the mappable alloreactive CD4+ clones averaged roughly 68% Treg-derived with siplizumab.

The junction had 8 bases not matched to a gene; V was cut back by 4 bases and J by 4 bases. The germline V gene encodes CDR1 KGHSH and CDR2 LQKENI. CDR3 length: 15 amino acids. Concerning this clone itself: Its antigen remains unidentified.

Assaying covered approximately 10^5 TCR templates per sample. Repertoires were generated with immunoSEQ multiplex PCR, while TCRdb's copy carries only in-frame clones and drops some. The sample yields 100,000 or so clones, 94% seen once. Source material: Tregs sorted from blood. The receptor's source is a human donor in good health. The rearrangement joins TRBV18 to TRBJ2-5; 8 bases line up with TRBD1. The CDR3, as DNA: TGTGCCAGCTCACGAGGACAGGGATACACAGAGACCCAGTACTTC. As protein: CASSRGQGYTETQYF.